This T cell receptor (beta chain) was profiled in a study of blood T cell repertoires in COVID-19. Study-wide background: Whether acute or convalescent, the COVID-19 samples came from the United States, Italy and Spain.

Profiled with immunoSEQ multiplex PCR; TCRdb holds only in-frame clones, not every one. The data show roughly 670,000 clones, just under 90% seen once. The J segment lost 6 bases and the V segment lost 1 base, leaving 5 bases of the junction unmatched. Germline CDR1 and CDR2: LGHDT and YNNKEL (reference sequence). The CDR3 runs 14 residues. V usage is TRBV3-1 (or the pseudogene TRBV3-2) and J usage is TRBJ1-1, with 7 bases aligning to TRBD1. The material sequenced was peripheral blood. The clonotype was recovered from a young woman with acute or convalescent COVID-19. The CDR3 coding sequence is TGTGCCAGCAGCCAAGGACTAGGGACAGCTGAAGCTTTCTTT. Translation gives CASSQGLGTAEAFF.